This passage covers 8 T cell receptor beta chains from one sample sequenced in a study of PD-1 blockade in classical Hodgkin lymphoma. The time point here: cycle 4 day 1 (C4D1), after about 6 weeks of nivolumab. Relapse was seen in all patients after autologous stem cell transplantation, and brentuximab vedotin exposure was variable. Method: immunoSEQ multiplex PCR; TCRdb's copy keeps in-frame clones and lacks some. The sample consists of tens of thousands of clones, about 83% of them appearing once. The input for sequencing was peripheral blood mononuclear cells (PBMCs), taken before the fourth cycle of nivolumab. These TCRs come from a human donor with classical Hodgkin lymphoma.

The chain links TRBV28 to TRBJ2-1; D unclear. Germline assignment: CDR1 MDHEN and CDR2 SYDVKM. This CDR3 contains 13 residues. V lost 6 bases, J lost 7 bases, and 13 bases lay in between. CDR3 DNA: TGTGCCAGCAGCCAACCAGTAATTAATGAGCAGTTCTTC. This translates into CASSQPVINEQFF.

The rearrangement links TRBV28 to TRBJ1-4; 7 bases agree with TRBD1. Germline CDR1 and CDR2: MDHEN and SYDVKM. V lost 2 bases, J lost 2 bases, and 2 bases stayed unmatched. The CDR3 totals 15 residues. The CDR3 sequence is CASSLGGGTNEKLFF. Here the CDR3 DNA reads TGTGCCAGCAGTTTAGGAGGGGGCACTAATGAAAAACTGTTTTTT.

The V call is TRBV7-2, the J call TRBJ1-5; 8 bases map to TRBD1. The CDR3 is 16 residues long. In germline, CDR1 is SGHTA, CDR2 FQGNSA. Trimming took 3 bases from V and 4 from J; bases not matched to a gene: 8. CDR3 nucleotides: TGTGCCAGCAGCTTGGACGGACAGGGAGGGAATCAGCCCCAGCATTTT. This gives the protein CASSLDGQGGNQPQHF.

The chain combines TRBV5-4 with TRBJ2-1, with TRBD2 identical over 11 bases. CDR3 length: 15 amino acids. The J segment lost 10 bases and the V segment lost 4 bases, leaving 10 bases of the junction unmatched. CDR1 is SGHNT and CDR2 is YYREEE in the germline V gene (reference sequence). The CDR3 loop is CASSPRVAGGPEQFF. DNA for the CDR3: TGTGCCAGCAGCCCCCGGGTAGCGGGAGGGCCGGAGCAGTTCTTC.

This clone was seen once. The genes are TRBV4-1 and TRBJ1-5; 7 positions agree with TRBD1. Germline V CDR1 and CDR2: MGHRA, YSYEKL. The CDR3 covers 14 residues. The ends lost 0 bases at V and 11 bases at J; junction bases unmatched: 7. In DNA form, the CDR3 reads TGCGCCAGCAGCCAAGAGGAAGACAGGGCGACCCAGCATTTT. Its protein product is CASSQEEDRATQHF.

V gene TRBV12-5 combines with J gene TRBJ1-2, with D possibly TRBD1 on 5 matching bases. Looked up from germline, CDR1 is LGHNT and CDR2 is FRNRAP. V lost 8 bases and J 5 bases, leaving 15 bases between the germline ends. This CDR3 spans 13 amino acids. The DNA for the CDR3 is TGTGCTAGTAACCGAGGGACTTCGTATGGCTACACCTTC. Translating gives CASNRGTSYGYTF.

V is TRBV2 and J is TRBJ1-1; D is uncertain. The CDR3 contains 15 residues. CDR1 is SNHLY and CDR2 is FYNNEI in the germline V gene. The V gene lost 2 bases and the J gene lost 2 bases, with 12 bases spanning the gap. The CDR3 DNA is TGTGCCAGCAGTGAACGTCGATCTGGTAACACTGAAGCTTTCTTT. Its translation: CASSERRSGNTEAFF.

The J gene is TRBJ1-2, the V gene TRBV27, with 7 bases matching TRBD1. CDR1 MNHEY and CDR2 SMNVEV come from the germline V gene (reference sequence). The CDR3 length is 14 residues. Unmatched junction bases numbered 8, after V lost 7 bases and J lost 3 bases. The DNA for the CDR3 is TGTGCCAGCAATCCTTCGGGACAGCACTATGGCTACACCTTC. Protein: CASNPSGQHYGYTF.